This TCR beta chain was identified in a study of cytotoxic CD8 clonotypes in ibrutinib-treated CLL. The wider study: Roughly 10 relapsed/refractory, some 16 treatment-naive; approximately 18 IGHV unmutated. Results showed 25 or so partial and 2 complete responses; following median approximately 69 months, around 15 remained remitted, roughly 12 advanced.

Here immunoSEQ multiplex PCR was the method, and the copy in TCRdb shows in-frame clones only, minus some. The sample records around 150,000 clones, approximately 91% being singletons. Between the trimmed V and J ends, which lost 4 bases and 8 bases, there was a span of 6 bases. The CDR3 runs 11 residues. Germline V gene lookup returns CDR1 SGHKS and CDR2 YYEKEE (reference sequence). Study-wide points: Under therapy, public clonotypes either contracted or stayed stable, and they were uncommon. Age-matched healthy donor levels were exceeded by baseline clonality, which tracked circulating CD8+ T-cell counts.

A remark on this clone: Its antigen is not known.

The chain has TRBV5-5 and TRBJ1-4; D not resolved. This clonotype originated in a human donor with chronic lymphocytic leukemia. Source: PBMCs, taken at disease progression, from a patient treated with ibrutinib. The CDR3 nucleotides are TGTGCCAGCAGCGTTGGGGAAAAACTGTTTTTT. This sequence encodes CASSVGEKLFF.